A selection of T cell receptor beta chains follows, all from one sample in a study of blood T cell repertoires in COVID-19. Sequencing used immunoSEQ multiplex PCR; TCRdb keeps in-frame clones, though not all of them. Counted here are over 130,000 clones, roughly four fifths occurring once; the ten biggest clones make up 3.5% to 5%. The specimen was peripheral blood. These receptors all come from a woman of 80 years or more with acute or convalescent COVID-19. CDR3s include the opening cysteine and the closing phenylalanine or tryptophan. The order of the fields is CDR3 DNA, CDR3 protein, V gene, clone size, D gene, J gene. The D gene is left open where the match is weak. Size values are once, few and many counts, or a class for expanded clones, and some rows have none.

DNA: TGTGCCAGCAGTTTCACAGGGGCCTCACCCCTCCACTTT
CDR3: CASSFTGASPLHF
V: TRBV27
size: NA
D: TRBD1
J: TRBJ1-6

DNA: TGTGCCAGCAGCCTTTACGGCGCCAGGGGGCAATACGAGCAGTACTTC
CDR3: CASSLYGARGQYEQYF
V: TRBV6-6
size: NA
D: TRBD1
J: TRBJ2-7

DNA: TGTGCCAGTAGTCTGATCGGGAGCTCCTATGGCTACACCTTC
CDR3: CASSLIGSSYGYTF
V: TRBV19
size: few
D: NA
J: TRBJ1-2

DNA: TGCGCCAGCAGCCGAGGGGGGAACACTGAAGCTTTCTTT
CDR3: CASSRGGNTEAFF
V: TRBV4-1
size: NA
D: NA
J: TRBJ1-1

DNA: TGCAGCGCCCCGAACGGGGGGACAGATACGCAGTATTTT
CDR3: CSAPNGGTDTQYF
V: TRBV29-1
size: NA
D: TRBD2
J: TRBJ2-3

DNA: TGTGCCAGCAGTGTCAGCGGGACGTACCAAGAGACCCAGTACTTC
CDR3: CASSVSGTYQETQYF
V: TRBV2
size: NA
D: TRBD2
J: TRBJ2-5

DNA: TGTGCCAGTAGTATGGCCCTCGGCAATCAGCCCCAGCATTTT
CDR3: CASSMALGNQPQHF
V: TRBV19
size: NA
D: NA
J: TRBJ1-5

DNA: TGTGCCAGCAGGGACACTTCCTACGAGCAGTACTTC
CDR3: CASRDTSYEQYF
V: TRBV2
size: once
D: NA
J: TRBJ2-7

DNA: TGTGCCAGCAGCCGACGACGGACAGCGCACACTGAAGCTTTCTTT
CDR3: CASSRRRTAHTEAFF
V: TRBV7-9
size: few
D: NA
J: TRBJ1-1

DNA: TGTGCCAGCAGTTACAACAGGAACCAGAATGAGCAGTTCTTC
CDR3: CASSYNRNQNEQFF
V: TRBV6-5
size: few
D: NA
J: TRBJ2-1

DNA: TGTGCCAGCAGCTTAGGGTGGGGCCGGAACACCGGGGAGCTGTTTTTT
CDR3: CASSLGWGRNTGELFF
V: TRBV7-7
size: NA
D: NA
J: TRBJ2-2

DNA: TGTGCCAGCTCACCGGCGGGAGCGGGAGAGGGACAAGAGACCCAGTACTTC
CDR3: CASSPAGAGEGQETQYF
V: TRBV18
size: NA
D: TRBD2
J: TRBJ2-5

DNA: TGCAGCGGATATGGGGGCAGAGACTATGGCTACACCTTC
CDR3: CSGYGGRDYGYTF
V: TRBV29-1
size: NA
D: NA
J: TRBJ1-2

DNA: TGCAGCGTTGATATTACGGGGAATGAGCAGTTCTTC
CDR3: CSVDITGNEQFF
V: TRBV29-1
size: NA
D: NA
J: TRBJ2-1

DNA: TGTGCCAGCAGACTACAGGGGGCTGGCTATGGCTACACCTTC
CDR3: CASRLQGAGYGYTF
V: TRBV28
size: NA
D: TRBD1
J: TRBJ1-2

DNA: TGTGCCAGCAGAATCGGTCAGGGGTCCTACGAGCAGTACTTC
CDR3: CASRIGQGSYEQYF
V: TRBV5-5
size: NA
D: NA
J: TRBJ2-7

DNA: TGTGCCACCAGTGATTTGAATAGCAAAAACATTCAGTACTTC
CDR3: CATSDLNSKNIQYF
V: TRBV24-1
size: NA
D: NA
J: TRBJ2-4

DNA: TGTGCCACTAAGGTGGACACCTCCTACGAGCAGTACTTC
CDR3: CATKVDTSYEQYF
V: TRBV19
size: few
D: NA
J: TRBJ2-7

DNA: TGTGCCAGCAGTTTGGGACTAGCGGGGAACACCGGGGAGCTGTTTTTT
CDR3: CASSLGLAGNTGELFF
V: TRBV27
size: NA
D: TRBD2
J: TRBJ2-2

DNA: TGCGCCAGCAGCTTCACCCCAGGGGACACTGAAGCTTTCTTT
CDR3: CASSFTPGDTEAFF
V: TRBV5-1
size: NA
D: NA
J: TRBJ1-1

DNA: TGTGCCAGCAGCTTAAAACGAGGGATTTCGGATGGCTACACCTTC
CDR3: CASSLKRGISDGYTF
V: TRBV7-8
size: NA
D: NA
J: TRBJ1-2

DNA: TGTGCCAGCAGGCCTATGGCTAGCGGGGCCTTTACTAGCACAGATACGCAGTATTTT
CDR3: CASRPMASGAFTSTDTQYF
V: TRBV7-6
size: NA
D: TRBD2
J: TRBJ2-3

DNA: TGTGCCAGCAGCTTAGATCTAGGACAGGGAGGGGACCAAGAGACCCAGTACTTC
CDR3: CASSLDLGQGGDQETQYF
V: TRBV11-2
size: NA
D: NA
J: TRBJ2-5

DNA: TGTGCCAGCAGCTTCTCCGGACTAGCGGGGGGGGATCAGTTCTTC
CDR3: CASSFSGLAGGDQFF
V: TRBV9
size: NA
D: TRBD2
J: TRBJ2-1

DNA: TGTGCCAGCAGTGAAGCTACAGGGGGCGCGAATTCACCCCTCCACTTT
CDR3: CASSEATGGANSPLHF
V: TRBV2
size: once
D: TRBD1
J: TRBJ1-6

DNA: TGTGCCAGCAGTTTACCATCCCCCTACGAGCAGTACTTC
CDR3: CASSLPSPYEQYF
V: TRBV28
size: NA
D: NA
J: TRBJ2-7

DNA: TGTGCCAGCTCACTGCGGAAAGGGAACACTGAAGCTTTCTTT
CDR3: CASSLRKGNTEAFF
V: TRBV18
size: once
D: NA
J: TRBJ1-1

DNA: TGTGCCAGCAGCCCGACAGGGACCTCTTATAGCAATCAGCCCCAGCATTTT
CDR3: CASSPTGTSYSNQPQHF
V: TRBV7-8
size: NA
D: TRBD1
J: TRBJ1-5

DNA: TGTGCCAGCAGTCCTCTCGGGGTGGGCACAGATACGCAGTATTTT
CDR3: CASSPLGVGTDTQYF
V: TRBV27
size: NA
D: NA
J: TRBJ2-3

DNA: TGCGCCAGCAGCTATGGACAGGGGACAATCGAGCAGTACTTC
CDR3: CASSYGQGTIEQYF
V: TRBV5-1
size: NA
D: TRBD1
J: TRBJ2-7

DNA: TGTGCCAGCAGCTTAGCCCGGCTAGGAGGGACCCAGTACTTC
CDR3: CASSLARLGGTQYF
V: TRBV7-9
size: few
D: NA
J: TRBJ2-5

DNA: TGTGCCAGCATTTCGGCGGCGGGAGGTGGAAACACCATATATTTT
CDR3: CASISAAGGGNTIYF
V: TRBV28
size: NA
D: NA
J: TRBJ1-3

DNA: TGTGCCAGCAGTGTTTCCGGGATATCTAACTATGGCTACACCTTC
CDR3: CASSVSGISNYGYTF
V: TRBV2
size: NA
D: NA
J: TRBJ1-2

DNA: TGTGCCAGCAGCCCGGACACCTGGAATGAAAAACTGTTTTTT
CDR3: CASSPDTWNEKLFF
V: TRBV6-5
size: NA
D: NA
J: TRBJ1-4

DNA: TGTGCCAGCAAGATTGACAGGGTCAACACCGGGGAGCTGTTTTTT
CDR3: CASKIDRVNTGELFF
V: TRBV6-5
size: NA
D: TRBD1
J: TRBJ2-2

DNA: TGTGCCTGCCCCGGACAGTTCTATGGCTACACCTTC
CDR3: CACPGQFYGYTF
V: TRBV30
size: NA
D: NA
J: TRBJ1-2

DNA: TGTGCCAGCAGCCGAGACCGGGCGGGGGGCTACGAGCAGTACTTC
CDR3: CASSRDRAGGYEQYF
V: TRBV9
size: NA
D: TRBD2
J: TRBJ2-7

DNA: TGTGCCAGCAGCCAGACAGGGGCCACCGGGGAGCTGTTTTTT
CDR3: CASSQTGATGELFF
V: TRBV4-2
size: NA
D: TRBD1
J: TRBJ2-2

DNA: TGCGCCAGCAGCCCGGGGGTTGGAGATACGCAGTATTTT
CDR3: CASSPGVGDTQYF
V: TRBV5-1
size: NA
D: NA
J: TRBJ2-3

DNA: TGTGCCAGCAGCCCCCAGGGTCCAGGGGTTGGTGGCTACACCTTC
CDR3: CASSPQGPGVGGYTF
V: TRBV7-2
size: NA
D: NA
J: TRBJ1-2

DNA: TGTGCCAGCAGCTTAGGGTTCGGTAGCGGGGGGTACTACGAGCAGTACTTC
CDR3: CASSLGFGSGGYYEQYF
V: TRBV7-2
size: NA
D: TRBD2
J: TRBJ2-7

DNA: TGTGCCAGTCGAGGTAGGGCTACTTTAGCGGGATATAGCAATCAGCCCCAGCATTTT
CDR3: CASRGRATLAGYSNQPQHF
V: TRBV28
size: NA
D: NA
J: TRBJ1-5

DNA: TGTGCCACCAGTGATTTGAGTAGCCAGCAGTTCTTC
CDR3: CATSDLSSQQFF
V: TRBV24-1
size: NA
D: NA
J: TRBJ2-1

DNA: TGTGCCAGCAACAGGGGTGGAAACACCATATATTTT
CDR3: CASNRGGNTIYF
V: TRBV6-5
size: few
D: TRBD1
J: TRBJ1-3

DNA: TGTGCCAGCAGCCAAGTTGCGACCGGGGAGCTGTTTTTT
CDR3: CASSQVATGELFF
V: TRBV3-1/TRBV3-2
size: NA
D: NA
J: TRBJ2-2

DNA: TGTGCCAGCAGCAGGGACTTCAATGAAAAACTGTTTTTT
CDR3: CASSRDFNEKLFF
V: TRBV9
size: few
D: NA
J: TRBJ1-4

DNA: TGTGCCAGCAGAACCTTAGGACAGTCCTGGGGCTACACCTTC
CDR3: CASRTLGQSWGYTF
V: TRBV27
size: NA
D: NA
J: TRBJ1-2

DNA: TGTGCCAGCAGGAGAACAGGGGGCGGTAATTCACCCCTCCACTTT
CDR3: CASRRTGGGNSPLHF
V: TRBV28
size: NA
D: TRBD1
J: TRBJ1-6

DNA: TGTGCCAGCTCATTTGGGCCTCTAGCGGCAGTCTTTACCGGGGAGCTGTTTTTT
CDR3: CASSFGPLAAVFTGELFF
V: TRBV18
size: NA
D: TRBD2
J: TRBJ2-2

DNA: TGTGCCAGTAAAAGCGGGGGACACACAGATACGCAGTATTTT
CDR3: CASKSGGHTDTQYF
V: TRBV19
size: few
D: TRBD2
J: TRBJ2-3

DNA: TGTGCCAGCAGACCAGGAGGTCAGACCTACGAGCAGTACTTC
CDR3: CASRPGGQTYEQYF
V: TRBV28
size: NA
D: NA
J: TRBJ2-7

DNA: TGTGCCAGCTCACCGGGGAGTAGCTCTGGAAACACCATATATTTT
CDR3: CASSPGSSSGNTIYF
V: TRBV18
size: NA
D: NA
J: TRBJ1-3